This is a list of T cell receptor beta chains from one sample in a study of CD8+CD57+ T cells in acquired aplastic anemia. TCRdb used MiXCR to reprocess the reads, holding one entry per CDR3 protein. Of around 200,000 distinct CDR3 sequences in the sample, about three fifths are singletons; the top ten hold about 39%. Specimen: sorted CD4+, CD8+, or CD8+CD57+ T cells (not recorded which) from PBMCs. The receptors shown here come from a human donor with aplastic anemia. CDR3s include the opening cysteine and the closing phenylalanine or tryptophan. Fields, in order: J gene, clone size, V gene, D gene, CDR3 protein, CDR3 DNA. D genes are given only for firm matches. Not all rows give a size; the values are once, few, many and, for expanded clones, a class.

J gene: TRBJ1-2; clone size: many; V gene: TRBV6-4; D gene: TRBD1; CDR3 protein: CASRKGTGGAKVVGYTF; CDR3 DNA: TGTGCCAGCAGGAAGGGGACAGGGGGCGCTAAGGTGGTAGGCTACACCTTC
J gene: TRBJ1-2; clone size: many; V gene: TRBV19; D gene: TRBD1; CDR3 protein: CASALQGKYGYTF; CDR3 DNA: TGTGCCAGTGCCCTACAGGGGAAGTATGGCTACACCTTC
J gene: TRBJ1-6; clone size: NA; V gene: TRBV4-1; D gene: NA; CDR3 protein: CASSQFDSNSPLHF; CDR3 DNA: TGCGCCAGCAGCCAGTTTGACTCTAATTCACCCCTCCACTTT
J gene: TRBJ1-4; clone size: once; V gene: TRBV20-1; D gene: TRBD1; CDR3 protein: CSAGAGGREKLFF; CDR3 DNA: TGCAGTGCTGGGGCAGGGGGGCGTGAAAAACTGTTTTTT
J gene: TRBJ2-1; clone size: NA; V gene: TRBV7-2; D gene: TRBD2; CDR3 protein: CASSFSSGYNEQFF; CDR3 DNA: TGTGCCAGCAGCTTTTCTAGCGGGTACAATGAGCAGTTCTTC
J gene: TRBJ2-7; clone size: NA; V gene: TRBV24-1; D gene: TRBD1; CDR3 protein: CATLQGFQSEQYF; CDR3 DNA: TGTGCCACCTTACAGGGGTTTCAGAGCGAGCAGTACTTC
J gene: TRBJ2-7; clone size: many; V gene: TRBV7-9; D gene: NA; CDR3 protein: CASSLQGNEQYF; CDR3 DNA: TGTGCCAGCAGTTTACAGGGCAACGAGCAGTACTTC
J gene: TRBJ1-1; clone size: NA; V gene: TRBV20-1; D gene: NA; CDR3 protein: CSAARQISTEAFF; CDR3 DNA: TGCAGTGCTGCGAGACAGATAAGCACTGAAGCTTTCTTT
J gene: TRBJ1-3; clone size: NA; V gene: TRBV2; D gene: TRBD1; CDR3 protein: CASSARTGHTIYF; CDR3 DNA: TGTGCCAGCAGTGCGCGGACAGGCCACACCATATATTTT
J gene: TRBJ1-2; clone size: NA; V gene: TRBV10-3; D gene: NA; CDR3 protein: CAISEFTLQVDYGYTF; CDR3 DNA: TGTGCCATCAGTGAGTTTACACTACAGGTTGATTATGGCTACACCTTC
J gene: TRBJ1-5; clone size: many; V gene: TRBV12-3/TRBV12-4; D gene: TRBD1; CDR3 protein: CASSLDRERDQPQHF; CDR3 DNA: TGTGCCAGCAGTCTGGACAGGGAAAGAGATCAGCCCCAGCATTTT
J gene: TRBJ2-7; clone size: NA; V gene: TRBV19; D gene: TRBD2; CDR3 protein: CASSQLAGVSYEQYF; CDR3 DNA: TGTGCCAGTAGCCAACTAGCGGGGGTCTCCTACGAGCAGTACTTC